This TCR beta chain originates from a study of T cells after yellow fever vaccination. Worth noting for this clonotype: The antigen remains undetermined.

One entry per CDR3 protein, called by TCRdb with MiXCR from the 5' RACE reads. The sample holds over 150,000 distinct CDR3 sequences, approximately 6.2% seen once. V shed 5 bases, J shed 7 bases, and the junction held 5 bases outside the gene matches. This CDR3 comprises 13 residues. Germline V lookup: CDR1 SGHTA, CDR2 FQGNSA. Study conclusions and caveats: Once the booster was given, most primary-vaccination clones reappeared, at around 96% for CD4 and 88% for CD8.

This receptor was identified in a man younger than 35 who received the YFV17D yellow fever vaccine. The material sequenced was CD4+ T cells sorted from PBMCs, taken on the day of the first yellow fever vaccination. The chain has TRBV7-2 and TRBJ1-5; 7 bases map to TRBD1. The CDR3: CASSPARGQPQHF. For the CDR3, the DNA is TGTGCCAGCAGCCCGGCCAGGGGGCAGCCCCAGCATTTT.